This entry describes one T cell receptor (beta chain). Its antigen is unidentified. This sample was taken from a study of cytomegalovirus exposure and HLA in healthy donors. Overall study context: A preliminary data release comprised 80 million to 95 million unique TCRs obtained from HLA-typed donors.

The donors (healthy individuals) were bone marrow donors. Sampled while nominally healthy, donors likely had unrecorded immune exposures. V lost 5 bases to trimming and J lost 5 bases; unmatched junction nucleotides: 5. CDR3 length: 14 residues. CDR1 and CDR2 (germline): WSHSY, SAAADI. Overall study results and limits: The study designated around 150 TCR beta chains cytomegalovirus-associated.

It was with 60 Vbeta and 13 Jbeta primers that the PCR ran. Clones were sequenced by immunoSEQ multiplex PCR, and TCRdb holds only the in-frame ones, with some missing. The data show 45,000 to 65,000 clones, over 70% seen once. Sequences were obtained from PBMCs. The sequence came from a man aged 18-30 years in good health and CMV-seronegative. The genes are TRBV10-2 and TRBJ1-1, with 10 bases aligning to TRBD1. CDR3 region: CASSPGQGVTEAFF. The CDR3 DNA reads TGCGCCAGCAGTCCCGGACAGGGGGTTACTGAAGCTTTCTTT.